This TCR beta chain is drawn from a study of cytomegalovirus exposure and HLA in healthy donors. Study-level background: As released early, the data held some 80 million unique TCRs from HLA-typed donors.

The PCR ran on 60 Vbeta and 13 Jbeta primers. The data were produced by immunoSEQ multiplex PCR, yet TCRdb's version contains in-frame clones alone and is incomplete. The sample yields about 140,000 clones, around 82% seen once. Whole-study findings and limits: Sequencing likely caused a cluster of highly shared sequence variants. CMV serostatus was the sole immune exposure data available.

The germline gives CDR1 KGHSH, CDR2 LQKENI. The CDR3 loop spans 15 amino acids. The V segment lost 4 bases and the J segment 7 bases; nucleotides outside the gene matches: 3. This clone was detected only a few times. Its antigen is currently unknown. This receptor was identified in a man younger than 30 in good health and CMV-seropositive. The chain uses TRBV18 and TRBJ2-1, with 14 positions matching TRBD2. Sequenced input: PBMCs. CDR3 protein: CASSLGLAGGNEQFF. CDR3 sequence (DNA): TGTGCCAGCTCACTTGGACTAGCGGGAGGAAATGAGCAGTTCTTC.